This T cell receptor beta chain came from a study of somatic mutations in cytotoxic T cells in rheumatoid arthritis (TCRdb year 2017). About the study as a whole: Patient peripheral blood (30 ml EDTA) was drawn right after diagnosis and before any treatment started. A FACSAria II or Sony SH800 was used to flow-sort some V beta antibody-stained T-cell populations at nearly 100% purity, and TCRB sequencing was also done on sorted V beta1+ cells. The study asked whether expanded CD8+ T-cell clones in newly diagnosed, untreated rheumatoid arthritis carry somatic mutations, and used TCRB deep sequencing to characterize clonality. TCRB deep sequencing covered 65 to 80 patients with rheumatoid arthritis along with 20 healthy controls. Patients and controls did not essentially differ in median age, which was nearly identical between the groups. Here is what the overall study found, with its caveats: In 8 out of 65 patients, more than 20% of CD8+ cells belonged to the largest CD8+ clone, while several identical CD8+ TCRB sequences were shared between blood and synovial fluid. Viral specificity could not be ruled out by absence from virus-specific databases, and the antigen targets of the expanded CD8+ clones remained unknown. No adjustment for multiple comparisons was made for the slight TRBV07 underrepresentation in patients. CD8+ clonality increased with age in patients (Spearman r ≈ 0.5) but not in healthy controls. Rheumatoid arthritis patients and age-matched healthy controls did not significantly differ in CD8+ T-cell clonality.

TCRB CDR3 sequencing used the immunoSEQ assay on genomic DNA. The source study handled its data this way. Published virus-specific TCRB sequences were compared with patient CD8+ clones larger than 1%, and only a few matches were found. Only productive TCRB rearrangements were included in the analyses. Defining a clone by its unique TCRB CDR3 sequence, the study calculated clonality as a productive clonality index derived from Shannon entropy. To calculate repertoire overlap between two samples, the template counts of each clone were considered relative to each sample's total templates. V-gene usage from TCRB sequencing and V-gene usage measured by flow cytometry were correlated (Spearman r of roughly 0.56). TCRdb mirrors the immuneACCESS table, restricted to in-frame sequences. Some clones are absent from its copies; in checked studies, under half trace to an unresolved V gene, and the reason for the others is unknown. V, J and clone size are those of that table, while D and trimming were read from the DNA. This sample comprises roughly 9,300 clones, about 93% of them detected only once. Approximately 15% of the sample belongs to the ten largest clones.

On this clone: There is no known antigen for this receptor. Within one base of it there is no much larger clone, and no base qualities were kept.

V and J are truncated by 5 bases and 4 bases respectively, leaving an intervening sequence of 9 bases. As encoded in the germline V gene (reference sequence), CDR1 is LNHDA while CDR2 is SQIVND. The CDR3 measures 13 amino acids from cysteine to phenylalanine. CDR3 DNA only is kept here, 39 bases in frame from base 1. Flow cytometry confirmed the purity of CD4+ and CD8+ cells that had been isolated by positive magnetic bead selection on an AutoMACS. Clonal expansions were first screened by flow cytometry with a TCR V beta antibody panel, then characterized by TCRB deep sequencing of sorted CD8+ fractions. Ficoll-Paque PLUS density gradient separation was used to isolate peripheral blood mononuclear cells. DNA from CD4-enriched, CD8-enriched or PBMC samples was extracted using Nucleospin Tissue or Tissue XS kits and then quantified on a Qubit 2.0 fluorometer.

This sequence originates from a woman aged 18-29 years with rheumatoid arthritis. The chain uses TRBV19 and TRBJ1-5; TRBD1 could be the D gene, as 6 bases match. The source material was CD8+ T cells sorted from blood. The CDR3 region has the sequence CASSQTGNQPQHF. The DNA reads as follows: TGTGCCAGTAGTCAAACAGGGAATCAGCCCCAGCATTTT.